This TCR beta chain came from a study of T cells expressing NK-cell markers. Study information: Eight donors were sequenced, of whom seven were HCMV-seropositive, while the remaining one was HCMV-seronegative. Overall study results and limits: HCMV specificity of the expanded NKG2C+ T cell clones stayed unclear.

Comment on this clonotype: The target antigen is unknown.

Using the 5' RACE reads, TCRdb records one entry per CDR3 protein without DNA. The data include about 550,000 distinct CDR3 sequences; the top ten clones carry roughly 3.6%. From germline, CDR1 is SGHRS and CDR2 YFSETQ. This CDR3 is built from 13 residues. Sequenced: blood T cells: a sorted CD56 or NKG2C T cell subset, CD4+ or CD8+ T cells, or bulk PBMC T cells (not recorded which). The chain carries TRBV5-1 and TRBJ2-7; there is no DNA to check the TCRdb D call of TRBD2. The clonotype comes from a man between 18 and 29 years old in good health. The CDR3 loop is CASSPAAGLEQYF. Complete variable domain (other parts from reference TRBV5-1 and TRBJ2-7): KAGVTQTPRYLIKTRGQQVTLSCSPISGHRSVSWYQQTPGQGLQFLFEYFSETQRNKGNFPGRFSGRQFSNSRSEMNVSTLELGDSALYLCASSPAAGLEQYFGPGTRLTVT.